Below are 17 T cell receptor beta chains sequenced from a single sample in a study of T cells in Graves' hyperthyroidism and ophthalmopathy. What was amplified from RNA transcripts were TCR beta CDR3 regions. HTBI primers were employed in a first-round RT-PCR of the TCR CDR3. From the multiplex PCR reads, TCRdb called clonotypes with MiXCR, one entry per CDR3 protein. Found here are around 720,000 distinct CDR3 sequences, roughly a third of them singletons; the top ten hold around 31%. Source material: blood. These receptors were obtained from a woman between 35 and 50 years old with Graves' hyperthyroidism.

This clonotype was found many times. A much more abundant neighbour one base away suggests this may be a read error. V gene TRBV5-5 combines with J gene TRBJ2-7, with D possibly TRBD1 on 6 matching bases. Germline CDR1 and CDR2: SGHKS and YYEKEE (reference sequence). The germline V and J ends were trimmed by 6 bases and 3 bases, with 10 bases remaining between them. This CDR3 contains 12 residues. Here the CDR3 DNA reads TGTGCCAGCACCCCGGACAGCTACGAGCAGTACTTC. Translation: CASTPDSYEQYF.

For this clonotype: The junction departs from the called germline gene at one end, perhaps through a read error. The chain joins TRBV10-3 to TRBJ1-5; TRBD1 matches 10 bases. The CDR3 loop spans 16 amino acids. Germline V gene data show CDR1 as ENHRY and CDR2 as SYGVKD. Written as DNA, the CDR3 is TGTGCCATCAGTGAGAAAGTGGACAGGGGGTATCAGCCCCGGCATTTT. It encodes CAISEKVDRGYQPRHF.

The chain has TRBV30 and TRBJ1-5, with 7 nucleotides matching TRBD1. The CDR3 contains 12 residues. CDR1 is GTSNPN, CDR2 SVGIG, per germline (reference sequence). The V gene end was trimmed by 5 bases and the J gene end by 6 bases; junction bases not matched to a gene: 4. In DNA, the CDR3 is TGTGCCTGGGACAGGGTCGCTCAGCCCCAGCATTTT. Encoded protein: CAWDRVAQPQHF.

Remarks on this clonotype: With a far larger clone one base away, a read error is the likely cause. The chain is built from TRBV10-3 and TRBJ1-1; 7 bases map to TRBD1. CDR3 length: 14 amino acids. Per the germline V gene, CDR1 is ENHRY and CDR2 is SYGVKD. V shed 5 bases and J 1 base; nucleotides not matched to a gene: 4. The CDR3 coding sequence is TGTGCCATCAGTCTGACAGGGCCGAACACTGAAGCTTTCTTT. Its translation is CAISLTGPNTEAFF.

This clonotype was detected only a few times. The gene calls are TRBV11-2 and TRBJ2-2, with 8 bases aligning to TRBD1. V gave up 5 bases and J gave up 9 bases; unmatched junction bases: 11. This CDR3 spans 15 amino acids. Germline V gives CDR1 SGHAT, CDR2 FQNNGV. CDR3 DNA: TGTGCCAGCAGCCTCGGACAGGGTTTTTTGCGGGAGCTGTTTTTT. Residues: CASSLGQGFLRELFF.

The V call is TRBV4-1, the J call TRBJ1-5; perhaps TRBD1 as D (5 bases). The V end was cut by 4 bases, the J end by 0 bases, with 13 bases between. CDR3 size: 16 residues. Germline CDR1 MGHRA, CDR2 YSYEKL. CDR3 sequence: CASSLSGGYSNQPQHF. The CDR3 DNA reads TGCGCCAGCAGCCTGTCCGGGGGATATAGCAATCAGCCCCAGCATTTT.

On this clonotype itself: A much larger clone differs from this one at a single base, so this may be a read error. The rearrangement joins TRBV7-9 to TRBJ1-3; no reliable D call. V was trimmed by 5 bases and J by 0 bases, leaving 11 bases between them. There are 15 residues in the CDR3. Germline values: CDR1 SEHNR, CDR2 FQNEAQ (reference sequence). This CDR3 reads CASSAVEISGNTIYF. The CDR3 nucleotides read TGTGCCAGCAGCGCCGTAGAGATCTCTGGAAACACCATATATTTT.

The chain employs TRBV6-5 and TRBJ2-7, with D uncertain. The CDR3 has 13 amino acids. Trimming pared 8 bases from V and 2 bases from J, leaving 13 bases between. Per germline, CDR1 MNHEY and CDR2 SVGAGI. The CDR3 coding sequence is TGTGCCAGCGTCTACCGGAACACCTACGAGCAGTACTTC. Protein: CASVYRNTYEQYF.

The chain employs TRBV7-8 and TRBJ2-3; no definite D call. The ends were cut back, 0 bases at V and 6 bases at J, with 10 bases in the middle. This CDR3 region has 14 residues. From germline, CDR1 is SGHVS and CDR2 FQNEAQ. CDR3 sequence reads: CASSLAQFEDTQYF. As DNA, the CDR3 is TGTGCCAGCAGCTTAGCCCAATTTGAGGATACGCAGTATTTT.

Points on this clonotype: One end of the junction is discordant with germline, which a read error may explain. This chain uses TRBV6-1 with TRBJ1-2; D is possibly TRBD1 (5 bases). The germline gives CDR1 MNHNS, CDR2 SASEGT. This CDR3 has 13 residues. The CDR3 loop is CTSKTTVASGYTF. CDR3 in DNA: TGTACCAGCAAGACGACAGTGGCCTCCGGCTACACCTTC.

With regard to this clonotype: It is likely a read error, because the conserved phenylalanine at the end of the CDR3 is missing. No DNA is shown, since the ends of the CDR3 on it are uncertain; the CDR3 is the one TCRdb lists. The rearrangement uses TRBV2 and TRBJ2-5; no DNA check was done on the table's D call, TRBD1. From germline, CDR1 is SNHLY and CDR2 FYNNEI. Termini included, the CDR3 measures 11 amino acids. The CDR3 loop is CASSGSGQNYL.

The chain couples TRBV29-1 to TRBJ2-7, with D tentatively TRBD1 or TRBD2 (5 bases each). Trimming took off 4 bases at V and 5 bases at J, with 15 bases between the two ends. The length of the CDR3 is 13 residues. The germline CDR1 and CDR2 sequences are SQVTM and ANQGSEA. In DNA, the CDR3 is TGCAGCGTTGGGTTGGGGGTAGCCAACGAGCAGTACTTC. Translation gives CSVGLGVANEQYF.

The rearrangement links TRBV24-1 to TRBJ1-1; 7 bases align to TRBD1. Germline V gene lookup returns CDR1 KGHDR and CDR2 SFDVKD. This CDR3 has 12 amino acids. Trimming took 7 bases from V and 5 from J; bases not matched to a gene: 3. CDR3 coding DNA: TGTGCCACCAGCGCACAGGGGACTGAAGCTTTCTTT. Residues: CATSAQGTEAFF.

The V gene is TRBV20-1, the J gene TRBJ1-1; D is undetermined. In germline, CDR1 is DFQATT, CDR2 SNEGSKA (reference sequence). V was pared by 5 bases and J by 1 base, with 8 bases between. CDR3 size: 12 residues. This chain's CDR3 is CSAGNGNTEAFF. CDR3 bases: TGCAGTGCTGGGAACGGGAACACTGAAGCTTTCTTT.

This clonotype was recorded at least ten times. The V gene is TRBV9, the J gene TRBJ1-6, with D uncertain. The CDR3 is 18 residues long. Germline V gene data show CDR1 as SGDLS and CDR2 as YYNGEE. V shed 0 bases and J shed 4 bases, with 17 bases lying between them. CDR3 region: CASSVELDVAGYNSPLHF. The CDR3 bases are TGTGCCAGCAGCGTAGAACTGGATGTGGCAGGTTATAATTCACCCCTCCACTTT.

The V call is TRBV29-1, the J call TRBJ2-2, with D perhaps TRBD2 (5 bases). The length of the CDR3 is 14 residues. V gave up 3 bases and J gave up 11 bases, with 19 bases separating them. Germline V lookup: CDR1 SQVTM, CDR2 ANQGSEA. Here the CDR3 reads CSVDDGVAFFELFF. CDR3 sequence (DNA): TGCAGCGTTGACGACGGGGTAGCTTTCTTTGAGCTGTTTTTT.

This clonotype was found many times. This rearrangement joins TRBV20-1 to TRBJ1-2; D might be TRBD1 (5 bases). The CDR3 is 11 amino acids. V was trimmed by 4 bases and J by 7 bases, leaving 10 bases between them. The germline CDR1 and CDR2 sequences are DFQATT and SNEGSKA (reference sequence). The CDR3 spells CSATGPGGYTF. DNA for the CDR3: TGCAGTGCTACGGGACCTGGTGGCTACACCTTC.